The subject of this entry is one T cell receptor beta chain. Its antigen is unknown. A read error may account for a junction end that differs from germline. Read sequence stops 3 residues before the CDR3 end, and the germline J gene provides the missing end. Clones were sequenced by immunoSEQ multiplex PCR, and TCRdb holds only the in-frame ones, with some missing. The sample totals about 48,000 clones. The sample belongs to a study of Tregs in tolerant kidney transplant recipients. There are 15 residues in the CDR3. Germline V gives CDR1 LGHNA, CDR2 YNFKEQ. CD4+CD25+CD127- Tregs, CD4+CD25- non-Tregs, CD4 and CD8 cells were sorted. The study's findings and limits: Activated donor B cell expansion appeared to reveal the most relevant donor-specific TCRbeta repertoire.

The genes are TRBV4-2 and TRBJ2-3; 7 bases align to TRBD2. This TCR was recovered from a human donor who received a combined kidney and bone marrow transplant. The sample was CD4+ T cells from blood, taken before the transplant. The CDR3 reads CASSQGPSGPGTQYF. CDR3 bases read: TGCGCCAGCAGCCAAGGGCCTAGCGGTCCGGGTACG.